Below, 2 T cell receptor beta chains from the same sample are listed, as sequenced in a study of blood T cell repertoires in COVID-19. Profiling relied on immunoSEQ multiplex PCR, and the TCRdb table lists in-frame clones only, not all of them. The data contain around 97,000 clones, approximately 80% of them singletons. The sample consisted of peripheral blood. The receptors derive from a man in his 70s with acute or convalescent COVID-19.

The chain has TRBV5-5 and TRBJ1-1, with D uncertain. V gave up 1 base and J gave up 1 base, with 8 bases separating them. The CDR3 has 14 residues. CDR1 is SGHKS, CDR2 YYEKEE, per germline (reference sequence). CDR3 nucleotide sequence: TGTGCCAGCAGCTTGCTTAGACAGAACACTGAAGCTTTCTTT. Its translation is CASSLLRQNTEAFF.

The V and J genes are TRBV11-2 and TRBJ1-1; D not certain. The CDR3 is 13 amino acids. CDR1 and CDR2 (germline): SGHAT, FQNNGV. Trimming cost V 2 bases and J 6 bases, with 10 bases left between them. The CDR3 bases are TGTGCCAGCAGCTTATCCAGGTTCCCTGAAGCTTTCTTT. It specifies CASSLSRFPEAFF.